The next 11 T cell receptor beta chains were all read from a single sample in a study of cytomegalovirus exposure and HLA in healthy donors. The PCR ran on 60 Vbeta and 13 Jbeta primers. Assay used: immunoSEQ multiplex PCR; TCRdb lists only in-frame clones, some missing. The sample shows about 100,000 clones, over 70% of them seen only once. Sequencing input: PBMCs. Every receptor here comes from a man aged 45 to 65 in good health and CMV-seronegative.

The chain combines TRBV29-1 with TRBJ1-1; possibly TRBD1 for D (5 bases). The CDR3 loop spans 13 amino acids. Trimming left V 3 bases short and J 3 bases short, with 11 bases between. Germline V lookup: CDR1 SQVTM, CDR2 ANQGSEA. The CDR3 sequence: CSVDRVRDTEAFF. CDR3 DNA: TGCAGCGTTGACAGGGTACGGGACACTGAAGCTTTCTTT.

This clone was found once. V gene TRBV25-1 combines with J gene TRBJ2-7; D ambiguous. CDR1 and CDR2 (germline): MGHDK, SYGVNS. This CDR3 is built from 15 residues. Trimming stripped 3 bases from V and 3 bases from J, with 15 bases between. The CDR3 spells CASSDGFGSHYEQYF. The CDR3 DNA follows: TGTGCCAGCAGTGACGGGTTCGGTAGTCACTACGAGCAGTACTTC.

The V gene is TRBV19, the J gene TRBJ2-1, with 8 bases matching TRBD2. CDR3 size: 18 residues. The junction had 11 bases not matched to a gene; V was cut back by 4 bases and J by 0 bases. Germline CDR1 is LNHDA and CDR2 is SQIVND (reference sequence). The CDR3 protein is CASSTPASGPLSYNEQFF. DNA of the CDR3: TGTGCCAGTAGTACTCCGGCTAGCGGGCCCCTCTCCTACAATGAGCAGTTCTTC.

V and J are TRBV5-1 and TRBJ1-2; a weak D match, TRBD1 (6 bases). CDR3 length: 14 amino acids. The V end was cut by 3 bases, the J end by 8 bases, with 17 bases between. The germline V gene encodes CDR1 SGHRS and CDR2 YFSETQ. CDR3 loop: CASSWDGGLGGYTF. For the CDR3, the DNA is TGCGCCAGCAGCTGGGACGGGGGGCTGGGCGGCTACACCTTC.

The chain combines TRBV11-2 with TRBJ2-5, with D possibly matching TRBD2 (7 bases). In germline, CDR1 is SGHAT, CDR2 FQNNGV. The CDR3 runs 15 residues. V lost 2 bases to trimming and J lost 5 bases, with 15 bases between them. The CDR3 sequence is CASSLLGGLGETQYF. The CDR3 coding sequence is TGTGCCAGCAGCTTATTGGGGGGGCTAGGGGAGACCCAGTACTTC.

The V call is TRBV5-5, the J call TRBJ2-5; D is perhaps TRBD2 (6 bases). Trimming removed 3 bases from V and 3 bases from J, with 12 bases in between. Germline V CDR1 and CDR2: SGHKS, YYEKEE (reference sequence). The CDR3 runs to 14 residues. The CDR3: CASSSPGGKETQYF. In DNA form, the CDR3 reads TGTGCCAGCAGCTCCCCTGGGGGGAAAGAGACCCAGTACTTC.

V usage is TRBV28 and J usage is TRBJ1-5; no clear D gene. Germline assignment: CDR1 MDHEN and CDR2 SYDVKM. The CDR3 loop spans 12 amino acids. Trimming pared 7 bases from V and 6 bases from J, leaving 10 bases between. The CDR3 DNA is TGTGCCAGCATTCGGGTCGGTCAGCCCCAGCATTTT. The encoded protein is CASIRVGQPQHF.

This clone came up a few times. The J gene is TRBJ1-2, the V gene TRBV7-2; TRBD1 matches at 7 bases. V shed 2 bases, J shed 7 bases, and the junction held 16 bases outside the gene matches. Germline CDR1 and CDR2: SGHTA and FQGNSA. The CDR3 covers 17 residues. This CDR3 reads CASSLRNRQGGLSGYTF. The CDR3 DNA reads as TGTGCCAGCAGCTTACGGAACCGACAGGGAGGACTATCTGGCTACACCTTC.

The chain couples TRBV30 to TRBJ2-2; D is undetermined. The germline CDR1 and CDR2 sequences are GTSNPN and SVGIG (reference sequence). The CDR3 is made up of 12 amino acids. The V gene lost 1 base and the J gene lost 6 bases, with 6 bases spanning the gap. The CDR3 spells CAWSESAGELFF. The CDR3 nucleotides read TGTGCCTGGAGTGAATCAGCCGGGGAGCTGTTTTTT.

The chain recombines TRBV11-2 with TRBJ2-1, with D tentatively TRBD2 (6 bases). From germline, CDR1 is SGHAT and CDR2 FQNNGV. V shed 4 bases and J shed 9 bases, with 7 bases lying between them. This CDR3 is 11 amino acids long. The CDR3 DNA sequence: TGTGCCAGCAGCTACGGGGGTGAGCAGTTCTTC. Protein sequence: CASSYGGEQFF.

This clone appeared a single time. The rearrangement links TRBV4-3 to TRBJ2-3; TRBD1 matches at 9 bases. Germline assignment: CDR1 LGHNA and CDR2 YSLEER. This CDR3 has 16 residues. With 0 bases clipped from V and 3 bases from J, the junction kept 4 bases outside the gene matches. CDR3 sequence (DNA): TGCGCCAGCAGCCAAGACACAGGGGGCAAGACAGATACGCAGTATTTT. Translation: CASSQDTGGKTDTQYF.